Following are 21 T cell receptor beta chains from one sample sequenced in a study of T-cell memory formation after mild COVID-19. TCRdb recomputed calls from the 5' RACE reads with MiXCR, one row per CDR3 protein. Here the sample spans about 38,000 distinct CDR3 sequences, 10% to 12% being singletons. The sample taken for sequencing was PBMCs or a T cell subset sorted from them (not recorded which). The receptors were sampled from a man between 18 and 29 years old who had mild COVID-19 (a few samples of this study predate the infection). Cell type and time point are not known.

This clonotype came up many times. CDR3 sequence: CASSISPHPSGANVLTF. As DNA, the CDR3 is TGTGCCAGTAGTATTTCACCCCACCCCTCTGGGGCCAACGTCCTGACTTTC. The chain links TRBV19 to TRBJ2-6; D unclear. Trimming took off 3 bases at V and 0 bases at J, with 12 bases between the two ends. The germline gives CDR1 LNHDA, CDR2 SQIVND (reference sequence). The CDR3 length is 17 residues.

Ten or more counts support this clonotype. The chain joins TRBV5-1 to TRBJ1-2; D is unresolved. Germline-derived CDR1 and CDR2 are SGHRS and YFSETQ. This CDR3 contains 12 residues. V lost 4 bases and J lost 5, with 9 bases in between. For the CDR3, the DNA is TGCGCCAGCAGCGACGGAGGTTATGGCTACACCTTC. Amino acids: CASSDGGYGYTF.

This clonotype was counted only a few times. The V gene is TRBV7-2, the J gene TRBJ2-5; D is perhaps TRBD1 (5 bases). Germline V CDR1 and CDR2: SGHTA, FQGNSA. Deletions cut 4 bases from V and 4 bases from J, with 13 bases between. The CDR3 is 14 residues long. The CDR3 DNA is TGTGCCAGCAGCTCTTCGACAGACGGAGAGACCCAGTACTTC. This codes for CASSSSTDGETQYF.

This clonotype occurred many times. The rearrangement joins TRBV20-1 to TRBJ1-6, with D unresolved. CDR1 is DFQATT, CDR2 SNEGSKA, per germline (reference sequence). Trimming cost V 5 bases and J 9 bases, with 8 bases left between them. The CDR3 sequence is 11 residues long. For the CDR3, the DNA is TGCAGTGCTCCCGGTGGTTCACCCCTCCACTTT. Translated, it gives CSAPGGSPLHF.

This clonotype has at least ten counts. The chain uses TRBV12-3 or TRBV12-4 and TRBJ2-1; TRBD1 aligns across 9 bases. V lost 3 bases to trimming and J lost 4 bases; unmatched junction nucleotides: 1. The CDR3 has 14 amino acids. This CDR3 is CASSLTGGYNEQFF. The CDR3 region has the DNA TGTGCCAGCAGTTTGACAGGGGGGTACAATGAGCAGTTCTTC.

This clonotype was picked up many times. The V call is TRBV7-2, the J call TRBJ1-5; the D gene is possibly TRBD1 (5 bases). Germline V gene lookup returns CDR1 SGHTA and CDR2 FQGNSA. The CDR3 sequence is 15 residues long. The V and J ends lost 5 bases and 3 bases respectively, with 14 bases between them. CDR3 nucleotides: TGTGCCAGCAGCCCAGTCACGGGGACCAATCAGCCCCAGCATTTT. As protein: CASSPVTGTNQPQHF. The entire variable domain, with the rest obtained from reference TRBV7-2 and TRBJ1-5, is as follows: GAGVSQSPSNKVTEKGKDVELRCDPISGHTALYWYRQSLGQGLEFLIYFQGNSAPDKSGLPSDRFSAERTGGSVSTLTIQRTQQEDSAVYLCASSPVTGTNQPQHFGDGTRLSIL.

This clonotype was observed at least ten times. The gene calls are TRBV6-6 and TRBJ1-6, with D perhaps TRBD1 (5 bases). Germline V CDR1 and CDR2: MNHNY, SVGAGI (reference sequence). The length of the CDR3 is 16 residues. The ends were cut back, 2 bases at V and 7 bases at J, with 15 bases in the middle. CDR3 in amino acids: CASSYGRGRANSPLHF. The CDR3 nucleotides read TGTGCCAGCAGTTACGGAAGGGGACGCGCGAATTCACCCCTCCACTTT.

This clonotype was detected ten times or more. The chain is built from TRBV5-1 and TRBJ2-7; TRBD1 agrees at 8 bases. The junction had 7 bases not matched to a gene; V was cut back by 1 base and J by 4 bases. Germline V gene data show CDR1 as SGHRS and CDR2 as YFSETQ. The CDR3 length is 15 residues. CDR3 coding DNA: TGCGCCAGCAGCTTGAGAGGCAGGGGGCAGTACGAGCAGTACTTC. Translated, it gives CASSLRGRGQYEQYF.

This clonotype showed up many times. V is TRBV6-1 and J is TRBJ2-2; 10 bases agree with TRBD1. Trimming took 10 bases from V and 6 from J; bases not matched to a gene: 2. This CDR3 region has 12 residues. Germline V gene sequence: CDR1 MNHNS, CDR2 SASEGT. The CDR3 sequence is CANGQGAGELFF. The CDR3, as DNA: TGTGCCAACGGACAGGGGGCCGGGGAGCTGTTTTTT.

Ten or more counts support this clonotype. The chain is built from TRBV12-3 or TRBV12-4 and TRBJ2-2; D ambiguous. This CDR3 has 13 residues. V was trimmed by 2 bases and J by 3 bases, leaving 4 bases between them. CDR3 residues: CASSLWDTGELFF. The CDR3 DNA sequence: TGTGCCAGCAGTTTATGGGACACCGGGGAGCTGTTTTTT.

This clonotype was counted ten times or more. V gene TRBV7-9 combines with J gene TRBJ2-1; no clear D. The CDR3 is 11 residues long. Germline values: CDR1 SEHNR, CDR2 FQNEAQ (reference sequence). V lost 5 bases and J 2 bases, leaving 1 base between the germline ends. The CDR3 DNA reads TGTGCCAGCAGCCCCTACAATGAGCAGTTCTTC. It yields the protein CASSPYNEQFF.

This clonotype was counted ten times or more. The chain has TRBV7-9 and TRBJ2-3, with 7 bases fitting TRBD1. With V trimmed by 3 bases and J by 0 bases, 0 bases remained unmatched. This CDR3 spans 14 amino acids. In germline, CDR1 is SEHNR, CDR2 FQNEAQ (reference sequence). The CDR3 region has the DNA TGTGCCAGCAGCTTGACAGGGAGCACAGATACGCAGTATTTT. It codes for CASSLTGSTDTQYF.

This chain joins TRBV5-1 and TRBJ2-3, with TRBD2 matching 9 bases. Germline assignment: CDR1 SGHRS and CDR2 YFSETQ. The CDR3 has 12 residues. V dropped 7 bases and J dropped 6; count of bases not matched to a gene: 3. The CDR3 sequence: CASAGGLDTQYF. The CDR3, as DNA: TGCGCCAGCGCGGGGGGGTTGGATACGCAGTATTTT.

The table lists this clonotype with many counts. This chain uses TRBV12-3 or TRBV12-4 with TRBJ2-7; D unclear. The CDR3 loop spans 11 amino acids. Trimming pared 4 bases from V and 3 bases from J, leaving 4 bases between. In nucleotides, the CDR3 is TGTGCCAGCAGTTCATACTACGAGCAGTACTTC. Translating gives CASSSYYEQYF.

The rearrangement joins TRBV5-6 to TRBJ2-1, with 9 positions matching TRBD2. The germline V gene has CDR1 SGHDT and CDR2 YYEEEE. This CDR3 is built from 15 residues. The junction had 9 bases not matched to a gene; V was cut back by 4 bases and J by 7 bases. The CDR3 DNA reads TGTGCCAGCAGCCTAGCGGGACCGGGAATAAATGAGCAGTTCTTC. Protein product: CASSLAGPGINEQFF.

This clonotype was seen ten or more times. This rearrangement joins TRBV20-1 to TRBJ2-3, with TRBD2 matching 11 bases. The germline V gene encodes CDR1 DFQATT and CDR2 SNEGSKA (reference sequence). Unmatched junction bases numbered 7, after V lost 6 bases and J lost 2 bases. This CDR3 is 15 amino acids long. CDR3 sequence: CSANLAGGFTDTQYF. As DNA, the CDR3 is TGCAGTGCCAACCTAGCGGGGGGCTTCACAGATACGCAGTATTTT.

This clonotype has ten or more counts. This chain uses TRBV20-1 with TRBJ2-1; 11 bases fit TRBD2. Germline V gives CDR1 DFQATT, CDR2 SNEGSKA (reference sequence). The V and J ends lost 6 bases and 0 bases, in that order; junction bases with no gene match: 7. This CDR3 spans 16 amino acids. CDR3 nucleotide sequence: TGCAGTGCGGAACTAGCGGGGGCGATCTCCTACAATGAGCAGTTCTTC. It codes for CSAELAGAISYNEQFF.

This clonotype was observed at least ten times. The chain is built from TRBV20-1 and TRBJ2-7, with D hard to call. Germline lookup yields CDR1 DFQATT and CDR2 SNEGSKA (reference sequence). CDR3 length equals 11 residues. V lost 3 bases and J lost 5, with 8 bases in between. The CDR3 DNA follows: TGCAGTGCTAGTCCTGGGCACGAGCAGTACGTC. This codes for CSASPGHEQYV.

This clonotype ranks as medium-sized. The rearrangement joins TRBV10-3 to TRBJ2-2; no reliable D call. CDR1 ENHRY and CDR2 SYGVKD come from the germline V gene. V lost 0 bases to trimming and J lost 2 bases, with 4 bases between them. The CDR3 is 14 amino acids. The CDR3 reads CAISESSNTGELFF. CDR3 nucleotide sequence: TGTGCCATCAGTGAGTCGAGCAACACCGGGGAGCTGTTTTTT.

This chain uses TRBV7-2 with TRBJ2-1; D remains unclear. CDR1 and CDR2 from the germline V gene are SGHTA and FQGNSA. V was pared by 5 bases and J by 7 bases, with 18 bases between. This CDR3 comprises 15 residues. CDR3 sequence reads: CASSPASPWGNEQFF. Here the CDR3 DNA reads TGTGCCAGCAGCCCCGCCTCCCCCTGGGGTAATGAGCAGTTCTTC.

This clonotype has ten or more counts. The V and J genes are TRBV7-3 and TRBJ1-5; 8 bases fit TRBD1. Germline V gene lookup returns CDR1 SGHTA and CDR2 FQGTGA. The CDR3 length is 13 residues. Trimming at V came to 2 bases and at J to 7 bases, leaving 1 base not matched to a gene. The CDR3 nucleotides are TGTGCCAGCAGCTTAGACAGGGGCCAGCCCCAGCATTTT. Amino acid sequence: CASSLDRGQPQHF. The full variable domain, completed using reference TRBV7-3 and TRBJ1-5, is GAGVSQTPSNKVTEKGKYVELRCDPISGHTALYWYRQSLGQGPEFLIYFQGTGAADDSGLPNDRFFAVRPEGSVSTLKIQRTERGDSAVYLCASSLDRGQPQHFGDGTRLSIL.